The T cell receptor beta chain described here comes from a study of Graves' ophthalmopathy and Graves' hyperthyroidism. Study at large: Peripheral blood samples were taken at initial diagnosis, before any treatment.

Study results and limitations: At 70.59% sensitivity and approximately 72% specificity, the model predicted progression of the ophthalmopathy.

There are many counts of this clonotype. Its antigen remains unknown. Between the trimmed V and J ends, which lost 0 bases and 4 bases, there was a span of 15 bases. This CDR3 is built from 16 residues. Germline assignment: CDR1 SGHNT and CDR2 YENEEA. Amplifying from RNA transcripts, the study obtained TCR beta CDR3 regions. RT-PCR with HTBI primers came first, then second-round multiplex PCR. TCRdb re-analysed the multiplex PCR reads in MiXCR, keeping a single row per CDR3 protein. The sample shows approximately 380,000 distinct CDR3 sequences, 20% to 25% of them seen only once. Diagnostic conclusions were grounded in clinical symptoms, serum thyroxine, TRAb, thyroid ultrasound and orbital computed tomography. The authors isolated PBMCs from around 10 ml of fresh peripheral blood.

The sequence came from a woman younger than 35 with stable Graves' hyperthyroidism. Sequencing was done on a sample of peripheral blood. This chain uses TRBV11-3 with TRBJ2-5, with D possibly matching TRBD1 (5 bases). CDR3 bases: TGTGCCAGCAGCTTAGATGAGCAGGGCCGGCGAGAGACCCAGTACTTC. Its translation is CASSLDEQGRRETQYF. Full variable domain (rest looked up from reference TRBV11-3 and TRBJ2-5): EAGVVQSPRYKIIEKKQPVAFWCNPISGHNTLYWYLQNLGQGPELLIRYENEEAVDDSQLPKDRFSAERLKGVDSTLKIQPAELGDSAVYLCASSLDEQGRRETQYFGPGTRLLVL.